This TCR beta chain emerged from a study of regulatory T cells in long-lasting Graves disease. Time point reported: newly diagnosed GD, antithyroid drugs for less than 3 months. Following extraction of RNA from PBMCs, that RNA was used to make the TCR library. Both iRepertoire HTBI primers and Arm-PCR of CDR3 regions were used to build the TCR beta libraries. TCRdb called the multiplex PCR reads again in MiXCR, with one record for every CDR3 protein. The sample holds approximately 540,000 distinct CDR3 sequences; around 11% are singletons and the top ten take 8% to 10%. This clonotype was observed once. A far larger clone lies a single base away; this is likely a read error. This sample also belongs to another study, concerning T cells in Graves' hyperthyroidism and ophthalmopathy.

The sequences come from peripheral blood mononuclear cells (PBMCs), collected at new diagnosis, from a patient treated with antithyroid drugs. This clonotype originated in a woman in her twenties or thirties with Graves disease.

CDR3 sequence reads: CASRLDRGAYDEQFF. CDR3 nucleotide sequence: TGTGCCAGCCGACTGGACAGGGGGGCCTACGATGAGCAGTTCTTC. J is TRBJ2-5 and V is TRBV11-2; 10 positions match TRBD1. The last part of the DNA fits TRBJ2-1 better; the J call may be wrong. The CDR3 totals 15 residues. Germline V CDR1 and CDR2: SGHAT, FQNNGV.